The 8 T cell receptor beta chains presented below share a single source sample, sequenced in a study of post-analysis software for immune sequencing data. Study-wide results and caveats: In patients, a few TRBV segments were more frequent than in controls, with TRBV5-6, TRBV5-1 and TRBV20-1 among them.

cDNA libraries for TCR beta contained unique molecular identifiers. TCRdb reprocessed the PCR reads with MiXCR, giving one entry per CDR3 protein. The sample lists about 540,000 distinct CDR3 sequences; around 36% were seen once. Their cognate antigens are unknown. The sample taken for sequencing was blood. The receptors originated from a girl younger than 18 with multiple sclerosis.

The chain recombines TRBV4-2 with TRBJ1-2; 8 nucleotides match TRBD1. Unmatched junction bases numbered 9, after V lost 4 bases and J lost 5 bases. The CDR3 sequence is 15 residues long. Germline V CDR1 and CDR2: LGHNA, YNFKEQ. CDR3 amino acids: CASSPRAGGGYGYTF. DNA for the CDR3: TGTGCCAGCAGCCCCAGGGCAGGGGGCGGGTATGGCTACACCTTC.

V and J are TRBV2 and TRBJ2-1, with TRBD2 identical over 7 bases. The germline CDR1 and CDR2 sequences are SNHLY and FYNNEI. CDR3 length equals 12 residues. After removal of 1 base from V and 10 bases from J, the junction contained 1 base not matched to a gene. In nucleotides, the CDR3 is TGTGCCAGCAGTGAAGAAGCGGGGGAGCAGTTCTTC. It yields the protein CASSEEAGEQFF.

The chain is built from TRBV10-3 and TRBJ2-2, with 8 positions matching TRBD2. There are 16 residues in the CDR3. Per germline, CDR1 ENHRY and CDR2 SYGVKD. The V and J ends lost 5 bases and 4 bases, in that order; junction bases with no gene match: 9. For the CDR3, the DNA is TGTGCCATCAGTCCCATCCGGGGGGGAACCACCGGGGAGCTGTTTTTT. This translates into CAISPIRGGTTGELFF.

The chain uses TRBV6-6 and TRBJ2-7; 8 nucleotides line up with TRBD1. CDR1 is MNHNY, CDR2 SVGAGI, per germline (reference sequence). The CDR3 totals 15 residues. V lost 4 bases to trimming and J lost 4 bases; unmatched junction nucleotides: 9. CDR3 region: CASSSPGQGQYEQYF. CDR3 in DNA: TGTGCCAGCAGTTCACCTGGACAGGGTCAGTACGAGCAGTACTTC.

This clonotype occurred a few times. The V gene is TRBV5-6, the J gene TRBJ2-1, with 12 bases lining up with TRBD2. The CDR3 consists of 16 residues. Germline CDR1 SGHDT, CDR2 YYEEEE. The V and J ends lost 4 bases and 6 bases, in that order; junction bases with no gene match: 8. The CDR3: CASSLYSTSGGNEQFF. CDR3 bases: TGTGCCAGCAGCCTATACTCGACTAGCGGGGGCAATGAGCAGTTCTTC.

This clonotype was seen more than once but under ten times. The V and J genes are TRBV4-1 and TRBJ2-1; 7 nucleotides align to TRBD2. Germline V lookup: CDR1 MGHRA, CDR2 YSYEKL. CDR3 length: 17 amino acids. V gave up 0 bases and J gave up 4 bases; unmatched junction bases: 9. The CDR3 DNA sequence: TGCGCCAGCAGCCAAGATAGGACTAGACCCCGATACAATGAGCAGTTCTTC. It encodes CASSQDRTRPRYNEQFF.

This clonotype turned up a few times. This rearrangement joins TRBV7-9 to TRBJ2-3, with D tentatively TRBD2 (5 bases). Germline lookup yields CDR1 SEHNR and CDR2 FQNEAQ (reference sequence). Between the trimmed V and J ends, which lost 4 bases and 5 bases, there was a span of 16 bases. This CDR3 has 15 residues. Here the CDR3 DNA reads TGTGCCAGCAGCTCATTCGTCGGGGTAAGAGATACGCAGTATTTT. Amino acids: CASSSFVGVRDTQYF.

The sample holds a few counts of this clonotype. The chain carries TRBV4-1 and TRBJ2-3; TRBD2 is a possible D gene (7 bases). V was clipped by 0 bases and J by 2 bases, with 15 bases between them. This CDR3 contains 17 residues. Germline V gene data show CDR1 as MGHRA and CDR2 as YSYEKL. Here the CDR3 reads CASSQEGALANTDTQYF. CDR3 bases: TGCGCCAGCAGCCAAGAGGGGGCACTAGCGAACACAGATACGCAGTATTTT.